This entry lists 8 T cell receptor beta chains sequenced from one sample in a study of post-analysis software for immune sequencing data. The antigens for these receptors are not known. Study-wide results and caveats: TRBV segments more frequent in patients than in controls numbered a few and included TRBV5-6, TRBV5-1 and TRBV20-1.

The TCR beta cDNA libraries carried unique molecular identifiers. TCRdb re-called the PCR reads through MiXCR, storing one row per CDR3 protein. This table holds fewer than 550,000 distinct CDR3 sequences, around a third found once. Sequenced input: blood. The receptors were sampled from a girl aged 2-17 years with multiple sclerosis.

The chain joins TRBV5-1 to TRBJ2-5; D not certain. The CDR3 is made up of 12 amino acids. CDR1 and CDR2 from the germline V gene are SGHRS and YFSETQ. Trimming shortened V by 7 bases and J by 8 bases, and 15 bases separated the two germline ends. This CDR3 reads CASSSLRKTQYF. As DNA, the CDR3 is TGCGCCAGCTCTTCTCTGCGAAAAACCCAGTACTTC.

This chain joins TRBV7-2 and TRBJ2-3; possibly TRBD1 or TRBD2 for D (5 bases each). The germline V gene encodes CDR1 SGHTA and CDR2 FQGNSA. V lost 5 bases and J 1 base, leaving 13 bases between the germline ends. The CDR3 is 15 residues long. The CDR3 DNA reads TGTGCCAGCAGCCCCGAGGGGCGCGGCACAGATACGCAGTATTTT. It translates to CASSPEGRGTDTQYF.

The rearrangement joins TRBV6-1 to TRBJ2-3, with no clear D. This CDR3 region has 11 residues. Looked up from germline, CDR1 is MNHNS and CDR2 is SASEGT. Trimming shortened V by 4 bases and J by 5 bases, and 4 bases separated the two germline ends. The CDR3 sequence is CASSAKDTQYF. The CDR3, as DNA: TGTGCCAGCAGTGCGAAAGATACGCAGTATTTT.

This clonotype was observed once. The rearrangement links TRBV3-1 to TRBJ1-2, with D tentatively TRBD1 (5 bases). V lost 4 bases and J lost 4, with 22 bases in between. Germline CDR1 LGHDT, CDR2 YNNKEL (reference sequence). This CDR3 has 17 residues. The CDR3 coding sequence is TGTGCCAGCAGCCCTCCCGGGCAGGGTCCGAGGAGCTATGGCTACACCTTC. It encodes CASSPPGQGPRSYGYTF.

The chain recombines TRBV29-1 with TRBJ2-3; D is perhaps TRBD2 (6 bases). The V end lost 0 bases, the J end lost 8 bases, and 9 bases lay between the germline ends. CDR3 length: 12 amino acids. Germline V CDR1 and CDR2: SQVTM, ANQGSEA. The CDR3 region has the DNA TGCAGCGTTGAAGAGCTGGGGGGTACGCAGTATTTT. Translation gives CSVEELGGTQYF.

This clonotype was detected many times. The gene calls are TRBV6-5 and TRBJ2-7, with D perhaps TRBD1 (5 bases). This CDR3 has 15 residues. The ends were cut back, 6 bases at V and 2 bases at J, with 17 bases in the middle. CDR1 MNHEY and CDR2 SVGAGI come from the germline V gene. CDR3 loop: CASSISQPRAYEQYF. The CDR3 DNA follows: TGTGCCAGCAGCATCTCACAGCCCAGGGCCTACGAGCAGTACTTC.

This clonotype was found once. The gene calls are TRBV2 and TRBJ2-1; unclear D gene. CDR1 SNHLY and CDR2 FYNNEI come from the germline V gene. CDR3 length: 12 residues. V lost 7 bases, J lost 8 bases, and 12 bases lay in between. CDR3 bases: TGTGCCAGCACTGGGGATTCTGATGAGCAGTTCTTC. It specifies CASTGDSDEQFF.

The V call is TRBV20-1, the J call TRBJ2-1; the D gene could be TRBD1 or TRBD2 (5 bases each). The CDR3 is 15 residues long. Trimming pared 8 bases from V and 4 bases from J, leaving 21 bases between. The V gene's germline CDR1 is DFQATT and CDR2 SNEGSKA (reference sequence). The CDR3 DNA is TGCAGTTCATCCGCCGTGGGGGTAGGGTACAATGAGCAGTTCTTC. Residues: CSSSAVGVGYNEQFF.